This T cell receptor (beta chain) derives from a study of blood T cells in healthy people across ages. The study's findings and limits: Estimates of diversity drawn from one million T cells were considered underestimates. Researchers report that TCR beta diversity correlated strongly with naive T cell percentage.

A second PCR of about 7 to 12 cycles used a sample-barcoded 5' primer and a J-beta primer mix. Via MiXCR, TCRdb re-called the 5' RACE reads, giving one row per CDR3 protein. The sample shows approximately 1,700,000 distinct CDR3 sequences, 35% to 50% of them seen only once. Every participating donor contributed 7.5 to 10 milliliters of peripheral blood through a draw. Isolation per sample recovered at least 7 million PBMCs. With regard to this clonotype: Its antigen is not identified.

CDR1 is SGHRS, CDR2 YFSETQ, per germline. V dropped 3 bases and J dropped 2; count of bases not matched to a gene: 5. This CDR3 has 15 amino acids. The clonotype was recovered from a human donor in good health. The chain employs TRBV5-1 and TRBJ2-5, with TRBD2 identical over 9 bases. Sequenced: blood. This CDR3 is CASSSSGGIQETQYF. DNA for the CDR3: TGCGCCAGCAGCTCAAGCGGGGGGATACAAGAGACCCAGTACTTC.